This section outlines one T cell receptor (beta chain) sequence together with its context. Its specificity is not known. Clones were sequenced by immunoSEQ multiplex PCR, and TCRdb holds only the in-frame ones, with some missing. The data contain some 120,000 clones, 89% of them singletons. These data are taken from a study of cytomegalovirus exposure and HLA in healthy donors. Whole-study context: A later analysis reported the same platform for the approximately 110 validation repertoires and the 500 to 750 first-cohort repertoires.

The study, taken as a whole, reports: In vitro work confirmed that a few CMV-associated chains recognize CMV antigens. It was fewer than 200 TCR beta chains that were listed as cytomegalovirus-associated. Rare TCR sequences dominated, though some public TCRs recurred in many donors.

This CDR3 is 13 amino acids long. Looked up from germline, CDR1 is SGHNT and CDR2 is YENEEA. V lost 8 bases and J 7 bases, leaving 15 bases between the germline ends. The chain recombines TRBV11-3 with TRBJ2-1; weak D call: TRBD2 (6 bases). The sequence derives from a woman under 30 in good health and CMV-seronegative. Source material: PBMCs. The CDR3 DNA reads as TGTGCCAGCTCAAGGCTCCGGGGGAATGAGCAGTTCTTC. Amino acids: CASSRLRGNEQFF.